This TCR beta chain derives from a study of blood T cell repertoires in COVID-19. Study in general: T cells, B-cell-depleted T cells, or PBMCs provided the cDNA or gDNA that served as material.

The CDR3 has 16 residues. Germline V lookup: CDR1 SGHTA, CDR2 FQGNSA. V shed 4 bases and J 6 bases; nucleotides not matched to a gene: 8. The assay was immunoSEQ multiplex PCR, and TCRdb's table has in-frame clones only and misses some. In the table there are roughly 250,000 clones, about 80% of which are singletons. People in the exposed group encountered a COVID-19 case within 2 weeks before entering the study. The sequenced sample was PBMCs or T cells enriched from blood (not recorded which). The chain has TRBV7-2 and TRBJ1-6; 8 positions agree with TRBD1. The sequence was obtained from a middle-aged woman who had been exposed to COVID-19. The CDR3 is CASSSWTGRSNSPLHF. In nucleotides, the CDR3 is TGTGCCAGCAGCTCCTGGACAGGGCGAAGTAATTCACCCCTCCACTTT.